This T cell receptor beta chain was recorded in a study of blood T cell repertoires in COVID-19. This table comes from immunoSEQ multiplex PCR, and its TCRdb copy is limited to in-frame clones, with some not included. The sample records tens of thousands of clones, about nine tenths being singletons. The sequencing sample was made of peripheral blood. The TCR originated in an elderly woman with acute or convalescent COVID-19.

The CDR3 nucleotides read TGTGCCTGGAGTCCCTCGCGGCTTAACAATCCAGATACGCAGTATTTT. It is translated as CAWSPSRLNNPDTQYF. The gene calls are TRBV30 and TRBJ2-3; no clear D. The V end was cut by 2 bases, the J end by 4 bases, with 19 bases between. The germline gives CDR1 GTSNPN, CDR2 SVGIG (reference sequence). The CDR3 runs 16 residues.